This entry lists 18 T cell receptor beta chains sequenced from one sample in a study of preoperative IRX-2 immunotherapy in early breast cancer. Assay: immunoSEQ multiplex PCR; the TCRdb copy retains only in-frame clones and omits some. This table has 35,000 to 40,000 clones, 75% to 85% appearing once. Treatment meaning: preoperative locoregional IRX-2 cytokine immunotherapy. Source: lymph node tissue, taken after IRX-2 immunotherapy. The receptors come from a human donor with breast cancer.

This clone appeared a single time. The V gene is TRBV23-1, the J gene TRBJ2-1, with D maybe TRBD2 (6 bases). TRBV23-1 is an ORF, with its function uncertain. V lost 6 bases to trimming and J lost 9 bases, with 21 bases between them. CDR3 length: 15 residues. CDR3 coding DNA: TGCGCCAGCAGCCTAGGGATTAGCGGAGGAATTGAGCAGTTCTTC. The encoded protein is CASSLGISGGIEQFF.

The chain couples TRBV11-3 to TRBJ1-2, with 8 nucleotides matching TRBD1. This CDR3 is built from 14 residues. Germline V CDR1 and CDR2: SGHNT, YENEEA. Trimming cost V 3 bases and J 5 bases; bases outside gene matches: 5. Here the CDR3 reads CASSLKTGEYGYTF. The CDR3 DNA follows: TGTGCCAGCAGCTTGAAGACAGGGGAGTATGGCTACACCTTC.

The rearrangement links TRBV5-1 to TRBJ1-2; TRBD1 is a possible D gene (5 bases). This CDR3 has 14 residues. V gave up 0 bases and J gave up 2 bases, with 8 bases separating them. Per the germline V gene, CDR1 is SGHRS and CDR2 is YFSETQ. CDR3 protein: CASSLAGENYGYTF. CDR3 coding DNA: TGCGCCAGCAGCTTGGCGGGGGAGAACTATGGCTACACCTTC.

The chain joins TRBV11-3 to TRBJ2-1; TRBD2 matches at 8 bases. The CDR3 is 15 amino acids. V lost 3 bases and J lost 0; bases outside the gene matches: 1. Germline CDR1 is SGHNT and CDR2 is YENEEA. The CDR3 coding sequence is TGTGCCAGCAGCTTTAGCGGGGCCTCCTACAATGAGCAGTTCTTC. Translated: CASSFSGASYNEQFF. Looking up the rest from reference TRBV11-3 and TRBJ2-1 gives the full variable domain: EAGVVQSPRYKIIEKKQPVAFWCNPISGHNTLYWYLQNLGQGPELLIRYENEEAVDDSQLPKDRFSAERLKGVDSTLKIQPAELGDSAVYLCASSFSGASYNEQFFGPGTRLTVL.

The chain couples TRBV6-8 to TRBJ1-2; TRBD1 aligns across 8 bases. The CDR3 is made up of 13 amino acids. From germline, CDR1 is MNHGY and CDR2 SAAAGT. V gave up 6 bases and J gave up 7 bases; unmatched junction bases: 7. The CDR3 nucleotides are TGTGCCAGCAGCTATACAGGGGGATCTGGCTACACCTTC. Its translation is CASSYTGGSGYTF.

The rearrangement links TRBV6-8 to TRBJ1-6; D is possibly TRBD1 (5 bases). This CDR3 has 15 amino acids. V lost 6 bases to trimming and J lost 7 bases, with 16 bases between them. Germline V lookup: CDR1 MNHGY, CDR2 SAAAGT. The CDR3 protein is CASSNTGVGNSPLHF. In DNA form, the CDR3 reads TGTGCCAGCAGCAATACAGGAGTCGGAAATTCACCCCTCCACTTT.

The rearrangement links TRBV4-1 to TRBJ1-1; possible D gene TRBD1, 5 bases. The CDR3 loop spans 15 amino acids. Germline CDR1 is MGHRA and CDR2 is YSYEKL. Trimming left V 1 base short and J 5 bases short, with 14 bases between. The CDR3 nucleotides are TGCGCCAGCAGCCAAGGCCATGGGGGTATGACTGAAGCTTTCTTT. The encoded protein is CASSQGHGGMTEAFF.

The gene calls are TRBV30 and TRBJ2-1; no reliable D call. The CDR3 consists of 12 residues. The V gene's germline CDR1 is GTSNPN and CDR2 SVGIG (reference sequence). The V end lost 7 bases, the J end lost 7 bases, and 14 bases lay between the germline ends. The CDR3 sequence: CAFEALVNEQFF. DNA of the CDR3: TGTGCCTTCGAGGCTCTCGTTAATGAGCAGTTCTTC. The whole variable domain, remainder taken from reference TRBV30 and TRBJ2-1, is SQTIHQWPATLVQPVGSPLSLECTVEGTSNPNLYWYRQAAGRGLQLLFYSVGIGQISSEVPQNLSASRPQDRQFILSSKKLLLSDSGFYLCAFEALVNEQFFGPGTRLTVL.

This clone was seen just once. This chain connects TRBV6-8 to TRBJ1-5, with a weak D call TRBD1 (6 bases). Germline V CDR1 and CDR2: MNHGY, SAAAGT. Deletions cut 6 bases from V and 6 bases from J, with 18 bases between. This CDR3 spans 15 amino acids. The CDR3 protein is CASSGRDTNSQPQHF. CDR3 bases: TGTGCCAGCAGCGGCCGGGACACAAATAGTCAGCCCCAGCATTTT.

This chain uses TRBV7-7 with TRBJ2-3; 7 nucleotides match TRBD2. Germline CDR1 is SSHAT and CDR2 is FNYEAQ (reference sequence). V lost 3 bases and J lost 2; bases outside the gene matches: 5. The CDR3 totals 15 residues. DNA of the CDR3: TGTGCCAGCAGCTTGGAGGGGAGGGCCACAGATACGCAGTATTTT. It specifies CASSLEGRATDTQYF.

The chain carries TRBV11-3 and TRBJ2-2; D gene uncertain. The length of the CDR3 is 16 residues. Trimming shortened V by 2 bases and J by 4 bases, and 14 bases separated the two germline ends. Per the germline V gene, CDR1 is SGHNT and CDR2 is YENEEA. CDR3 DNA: TGTGCCAGCAGCTTACCCCTAATAAGGTCCACCGGGGAGCTGTTTTTT. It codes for CASSLPLIRSTGELFF. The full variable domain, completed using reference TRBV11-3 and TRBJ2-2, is EAGVVQSPRYKIIEKKQPVAFWCNPISGHNTLYWYLQNLGQGPELLIRYENEEAVDDSQLPKDRFSAERLKGVDSTLKIQPAELGDSAVYLCASSLPLIRSTGELFFGEGSRLTVL.

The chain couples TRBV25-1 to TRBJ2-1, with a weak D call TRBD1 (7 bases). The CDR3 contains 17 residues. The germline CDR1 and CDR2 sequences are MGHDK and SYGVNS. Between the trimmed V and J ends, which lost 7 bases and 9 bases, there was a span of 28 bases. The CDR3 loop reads CASTSLRRGVHIGEQFF. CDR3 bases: TGTGCCAGCACATCACTCCGCAGGGGGGTCCACATCGGTGAGCAGTTCTTC.

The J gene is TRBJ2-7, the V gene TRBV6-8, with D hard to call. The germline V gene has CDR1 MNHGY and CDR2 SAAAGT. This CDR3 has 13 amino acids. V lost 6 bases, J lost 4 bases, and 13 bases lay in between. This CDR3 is CASRAGPGYEQYF. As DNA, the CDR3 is TGTGCCAGCAGGGCCGGACCCGGGTACGAGCAGTACTTC.

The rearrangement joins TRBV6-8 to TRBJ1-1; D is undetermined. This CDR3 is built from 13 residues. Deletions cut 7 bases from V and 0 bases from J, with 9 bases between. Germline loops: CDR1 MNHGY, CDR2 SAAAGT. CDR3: CASNGRLNTEAFF. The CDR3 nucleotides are TGTGCCAGCAACGGACGGTTGAACACTGAAGCTTTCTTT.

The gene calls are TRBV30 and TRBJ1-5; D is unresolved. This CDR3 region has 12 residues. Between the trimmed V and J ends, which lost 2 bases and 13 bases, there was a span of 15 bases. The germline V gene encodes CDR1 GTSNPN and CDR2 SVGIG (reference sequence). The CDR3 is CAWSQPFSQQHF. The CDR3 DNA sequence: TGTGCCTGGAGTCAACCCTTCAGCCAACAGCATTTT.

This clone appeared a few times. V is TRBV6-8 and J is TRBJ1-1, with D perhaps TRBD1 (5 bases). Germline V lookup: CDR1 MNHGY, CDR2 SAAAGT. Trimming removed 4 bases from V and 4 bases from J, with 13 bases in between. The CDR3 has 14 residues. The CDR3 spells CASSSEGIATEAFF. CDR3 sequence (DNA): TGTGCCAGCAGTTCCGAGGGGATTGCCACTGAAGCTTTCTTT.

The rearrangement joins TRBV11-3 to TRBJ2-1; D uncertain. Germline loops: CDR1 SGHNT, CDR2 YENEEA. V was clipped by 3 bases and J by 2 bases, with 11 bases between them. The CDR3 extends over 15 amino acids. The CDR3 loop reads CASSLARRTYNEQFF. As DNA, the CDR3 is TGTGCCAGCAGCTTGGCCCGGCGTACCTACAATGAGCAGTTCTTC. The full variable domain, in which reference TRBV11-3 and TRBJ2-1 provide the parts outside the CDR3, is EAGVVQSPRYKIIEKKQPVAFWCNPISGHNTLYWYLQNLGQGPELLIRYENEEAVDDSQLPKDRFSAERLKGVDSTLKIQPAELGDSAVYLCASSLARRTYNEQFFGPGTRLTVL.

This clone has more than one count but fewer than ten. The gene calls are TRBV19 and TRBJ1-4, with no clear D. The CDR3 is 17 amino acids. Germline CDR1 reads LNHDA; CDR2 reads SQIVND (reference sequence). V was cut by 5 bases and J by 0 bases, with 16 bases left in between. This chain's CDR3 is CASSSQHSAATNEKLFF. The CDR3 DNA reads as TGTGCCAGTAGTTCGCAACACAGTGCAGCAACTAATGAAAAACTGTTTTTT. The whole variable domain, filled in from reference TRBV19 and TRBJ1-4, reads DGGITQSPKYLFRKEGQNVTLSCEQNLNHDAMYWYRQDPGQGLRLIYYSQIVNDFQKGDIAEGYSVSREKKESFPLTVTSAQKNPTAFYLCASSSQHSAATNEKLFFGSGTQLSVL.